This T cell receptor (beta chain) was sequenced for a study of identical twins. TCRdb processed the 5' RACE reads anew with MiXCR; each CDR3 protein has one entry. Here the sample spans roughly 770,000 distinct CDR3 sequences, around a sixth being singletons. The CDR3 sequence is 14 residues long. The V gene lost 6 bases and the J gene lost 3 bases, with 12 bases spanning the gap. The germline V gene has CDR1 MNHNS and CDR2 SASEGT. This clonotype occurred a few times. The same data also went into a second study, on T cells expressing NK-cell markers.

The chain has TRBV6-1 and TRBJ1-5; the D gene is possibly TRBD1 (5 bases). The clonotype was recovered from a woman aged 18-29 years in good health. The sample taken for sequencing was PBMCs. CDR3 nucleotides: TGTGCCAGCAGCTCCGACAGTTTCAATCAGCCCCAGCATTTT. It encodes CASSSDSFNQPQHF.